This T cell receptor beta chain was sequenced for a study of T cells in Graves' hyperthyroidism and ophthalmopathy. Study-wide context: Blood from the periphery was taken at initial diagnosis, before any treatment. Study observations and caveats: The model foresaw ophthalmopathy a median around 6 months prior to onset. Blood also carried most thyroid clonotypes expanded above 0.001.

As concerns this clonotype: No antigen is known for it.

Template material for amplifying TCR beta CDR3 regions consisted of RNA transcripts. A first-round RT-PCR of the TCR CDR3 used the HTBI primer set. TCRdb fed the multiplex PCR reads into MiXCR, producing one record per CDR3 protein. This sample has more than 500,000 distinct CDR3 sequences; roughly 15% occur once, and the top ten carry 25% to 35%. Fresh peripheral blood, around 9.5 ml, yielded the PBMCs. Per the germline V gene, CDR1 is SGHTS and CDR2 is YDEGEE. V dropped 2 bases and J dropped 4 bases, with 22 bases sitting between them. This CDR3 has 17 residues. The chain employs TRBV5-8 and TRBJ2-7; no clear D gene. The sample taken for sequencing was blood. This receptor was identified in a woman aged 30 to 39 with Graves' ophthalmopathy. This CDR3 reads CASSFGRNSPFPYEQYF. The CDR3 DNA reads TGTGCCAGCAGCTTTGGCAGGAACAGTCCTTTCCCATACGAGCAGTACTTC.